These 20 T cell receptor beta chains originate from one sample sequenced in a study of shared clonotypes between healthy human individuals. Data came from immunoSEQ multiplex PCR; TCRdb stores just in-frame clones and leaves some out. The data hold 950,000 to 1,300,000 clones, with 75% observed a single time. Sequenced sample: memory CD4+ T cells sorted from blood. As to subset: CD45RA-negative fraction. The source is a man aged 18 to 30 in good health.

The chain is built from TRBV11-2 and TRBJ1-2, with D unresolved. This CDR3 contains 13 residues. V shed 5 bases and J shed 10 bases, with 17 bases lying between them. Germline V gene sequence: CDR1 SGHAT, CDR2 FQNNGV. The DNA of the CDR3 is TGTGCCAGCAGCCCGCGACCTGATGGGTTCTACACCTTC. The encoded protein is CASSPRPDGFYTF.

This CDR3 is CASGVDNEQFF. CDR3 bases: TGTGCTAGTGGTGTGGACAATGAGCAGTTCTTC. This chain links TRBV12-5 with TRBJ2-1; D is undetermined. The CDR3 contains 11 residues. Germline V CDR1 and CDR2: LGHNT, FRNRAP. V was trimmed by 5 bases and J by 5 bases, leaving 4 bases between them. Using reference TRBV12-5 and TRBJ2-1 for the parts outside the CDR3, the full variable domain is DARVTQTPRHKVTEMGQEVTMRCQPILGHNTVFWYRQTMMQGLELLAYFRNRAPLDDSGMPKDRFSAEMPDATLATLKIQPSEPRDSAVYFCASGVDNEQFFGPGTRLTVL.

The chain couples TRBV7-2 to TRBJ2-2; D not resolved. The V end was cut by 4 bases, the J end by 5 bases, with 11 bases between. Germline V CDR1 and CDR2: SGHTA, FQGNSA. This CDR3 spans 14 amino acids. The CDR3 loop reads CASSYTAITGELFF. The CDR3 DNA is TGTGCCAGCAGCTATACAGCGATTACCGGGGAGCTGTTTTTT.

The chain uses TRBV5-6 and TRBJ1-1, with 7 bases that match TRBD1. The CDR3 consists of 15 residues. Per the germline V gene, CDR1 is SGHDT and CDR2 is YYEEEE. Losses at the gene ends were 0 bases for V and 5 bases for J; bases not matched to a gene: 7. The CDR3 protein is CASSLGFADRTEAFF. CDR3 nucleotides: TGTGCCAGCAGCTTGGGGTTTGCGGACAGGACTGAAGCTTTCTTT.

Notes on this clone: Other nucleotide sequences from this sample produce the same CDR3. The chain combines TRBV5-6 with TRBJ2-5; TRBD1 matches at 8 bases. The CDR3 runs 14 residues. V lost 2 bases to trimming and J lost 2 bases; unmatched junction nucleotides: 2. Germline V gene sequence: CDR1 SGHDT, CDR2 YYEEEE. CDR3 protein: CASSLTGGQETQYF. The CDR3 DNA reads as TGTGCCAGCAGCTTAACAGGGGGGCAAGAGACCCAGTACTTC.

V usage is TRBV19 and J usage is TRBJ2-7; 7 bases are shared with TRBD1. Germline-derived CDR1 and CDR2 are LNHDA and SQIVND (reference sequence). V trimming: 4 bases; J trimming: 2 bases; junction bases outside the gene matches: 5. This CDR3 spans 14 amino acids. The CDR3 reads CASSSGTAPYEQYF. The CDR3, as DNA: TGTGCCAGTAGTAGTGGGACAGCTCCCTACGAGCAGTACTTC.

The table lists this clone with a few counts. Other DNA sequences from this sample encode an identical CDR3 as well. The chain joins TRBV9 to TRBJ1-2; D is ambiguous. The V end lost 0 bases, the J end lost 5 bases, and 5 bases lay between the germline ends. CDR3 length: 12 residues. Germline V CDR1 and CDR2: SGDLS, YYNGEE. The DNA of the CDR3 is TGTGCCAGCAGCGTAGATGAGTATGGCTACACCTTC. The encoded protein is CASSVDEYGYTF. Together with reference TRBV9 and TRBJ1-2, the CDR3 gives the full variable domain: DSGVTQTPKHLITATGQRVTLRCSPRSGDLSVYWYQQSLDQGLQFLIQYYNGEERAKGNILERFSAQQFPDLHSELNLSSLELGDSALYFCASSVDEYGYTFGSGTRLTVV.

V usage is TRBV14 and J usage is TRBJ2-2, with D perhaps TRBD2 (6 bases). Between the trimmed V and J ends, which lost 4 bases and 4 bases, there was a span of 13 bases. CDR1 SGHDN and CDR2 FVKESK come from the germline V gene. The CDR3 spans 15 residues. The CDR3, as DNA: TGTGCCAGCAGCCCCCTGAGGGGAGGCACCGGGGAGCTGTTTTTT. Translated, it gives CASSPLRGGTGELFF.

The CDR3 DNA reads as TGTGCCAGCAGTGAAGTGGGAAGGCTAGAAGCTTTCTTT. Amino acid sequence: CASSEVGRLEAFF. This chain links TRBV6-1 with TRBJ1-1; no reliable D call. V was clipped by 1 base and J by 8 bases, with 11 bases between them. The CDR3 consists of 13 residues. The germline V gene encodes CDR1 MNHNS and CDR2 SASEGT.

This chain connects TRBV7-9 to TRBJ2-7; the D is unclear. CDR1 and CDR2 (germline): SEHNR, FQNEAQ (reference sequence). This CDR3 is built from 12 residues. Trimming removed 1 base from V and 10 bases from J, with 11 bases in between. The chain's CDR3 is CASSLEAPFQYF. DNA of the CDR3: TGTGCCAGCAGCTTAGAAGCCCCTTTTCAGTACTTC.

The CDR3 loop reads CAISERVAYEQYF. The CDR3 region has the DNA TGTGCCATCAGTGAGCGGGTAGCCTACGAGCAGTACTTC. The chain uses TRBV10-3 and TRBJ2-7, with D hard to call. Germline values: CDR1 ENHRY, CDR2 SYGVKD. V lost 2 bases, J lost 2 bases, and 7 bases lay in between. This CDR3 has 13 amino acids.

The chain employs TRBV7-3 and TRBJ2-7; TRBD2 might be the D (6 bases). CDR1 is SGHTA, CDR2 FQGTGA, per germline. V dropped 5 bases and J dropped 2 bases, with 10 bases sitting between them. The CDR3 is made up of 13 amino acids. For the CDR3, the DNA is TGTGCCAGCAGCCCGGGGGTGCCCTACGAGCAGTACTTC. Translation gives CASSPGVPYEQYF. The full variable domain, in which reference TRBV7-3 and TRBJ2-7 provide the parts outside the CDR3, is GAGVSQTPSNKVTEKGKYVELRCDPISGHTALYWYRQSLGQGPEFLIYFQGTGAADDSGLPNDRFFAVRPEGSVSTLKIQRTERGDSAVYLCASSPGVPYEQYFGPGTRLTVT.

This clone was seen only a few times. The chain has TRBV5-4 and TRBJ2-3, with 8 bases that match TRBD2. The CDR3 totals 17 residues. Germline CDR1 is SGHNT and CDR2 is YYREEE (reference sequence). The V gene end was trimmed by 4 bases and the J gene end by 2 bases; junction bases not matched to a gene: 12. CDR3 bases: TGTGCCAGCAGCCTGGCAAGCGGGGGAGAGTCCACAGATACGCAGTATTTT. It specifies CASSLASGGESTDTQYF.

CDR3 DNA: TGTGCCAGCAGTTTAATGGTTTGGGAAGCTTTCTTT. This translates into CASSLMVWEAFF. V gene TRBV28 combines with J gene TRBJ1-1; no reliable D call. CDR3 length: 12 residues. Germline-derived CDR1 and CDR2 are MDHEN and SYDVKM. V lost 2 bases and J 8 bases, leaving 9 bases between the germline ends. Drawing the rest from reference TRBV28 and TRBJ1-1, the complete variable domain is DVKVTQSSRYLVKRTGEKVFLECVQDMDHENMFWYRQDPGLGLRLIYFSYDVKMKEKGDIPEGYSVSREKKERFSLILESASTNQTSMYLCASSLMVWEAFFGQGTRLTVV.

The chain is built from TRBV2 and TRBJ1-4; D gene uncertain. V lost 4 bases to trimming and J lost 10 bases, with 13 bases between them. Germline lookup yields CDR1 SNHLY and CDR2 FYNNEI. CDR3 length: 13 residues. The CDR3 DNA is TGTGCCAGCAGTGTAGCAAAGCGGGCAAAACTGTTTTTT. It translates to CASSVAKRAKLFF.

V and J are TRBV11-2 and TRBJ2-1; a possible D gene is TRBD2 (5 bases). Germline CDR1 and CDR2: SGHAT and FQNNGV. V lost 5 bases and J 7 bases, leaving 21 bases between the germline ends. The CDR3 covers 16 residues. As DNA, the CDR3 is TGTGCCAGCAGCGCGTTGGAGGACCCCATTAAGAATGAGCAGTTCTTC. It codes for CASSALEDPIKNEQFF.

V gene TRBV7-2 combines with J gene TRBJ2-7, with 11 bases fitting TRBD2. Germline trimming cut 7 bases from V and 2 bases from J; bases unmatched to any gene: 16. CDR1 SGHTA and CDR2 FQGNSA come from the germline V gene. This CDR3 is 18 amino acids long. The CDR3, as DNA: TGTGCCAGCACCCCGGTAGGTAGCGGGGGGGGAGTCGCCTACGAGCAGTACTTC. This codes for CASTPVGSGGGVAYEQYF.

This clone occurred once. The V gene is TRBV6-6, the J gene TRBJ2-3; 9 bases agree with TRBD1. Germline V gene sequence: CDR1 MNHNY, CDR2 SVGAGI (reference sequence). V gave up 7 bases and J gave up 2 bases; unmatched junction bases: 4. The CDR3 sequence is 14 residues long. The CDR3 protein is CASKGDRATDTQYF. CDR3 nucleotide sequence: TGTGCCAGCAAAGGGGACAGGGCCACAGATACGCAGTATTTT.

This chain connects TRBV18 to TRBJ1-1, with 7 bases lining up with TRBD1. V was clipped by 6 bases and J by 8 bases; unmatched bases: 18. This CDR3 contains 16 residues. Germline V gene lookup returns CDR1 KGHSH and CDR2 LQKENI. This CDR3 is CASSARGGGESSEAFF. CDR3 coding DNA: TGTGCCAGCTCCGCCAGAGGAGGGGGCGAATCATCCGAAGCTTTCTTT.

Concerning this clone: The junction does not match germline at one end; this may be a read error. V is TRBV7-7 and J is TRBJ2-1, with 15 bases aligning to TRBD2. The CDR3 runs to 18 residues. From germline, CDR1 is SSHAT and CDR2 FNYEAQ (reference sequence). This CDR3 reads CASSSGLAGGVGYNEQFF. CDR3 nucleotide sequence: TGTGCTAGCAGCTCCGGACTAGCGGGAGGGGTAGGCTACAATGAGCAGTTCTTC.